This entry describes one T cell receptor beta chain. A TCRbeta library incorporating unique molecular identifiers was prepared. MiXCR, run by TCRdb on the PCR reads, gives a single entry per CDR3 protein. The sample lists 170,000 or so distinct CDR3 sequences, approximately 6.8% seen once, with 3% in the top ten. The entry originates in a study of T-cell reconstitution after alpha-beta-depleted transplantation in children. The CDR3 length is 17 residues. Trimming removed 0 bases at V and 4 bases at J, with 19 bases between. CDR1 and CDR2 (germline): SGHDT, YYEEEE. The source material was PBMCs from the stem cell graft donor, sampled from the stem cell graft. The genes are TRBV5-6 and TRBJ1-2; no clear D. This TCR was sampled from a human donor who donated a stem cell graft to a child with Wiskott-Aldrich syndrome. The CDR3: CASSLDSSTVGVYGYTF. The DNA for the CDR3 is TGTGCCAGCAGCTTGGACAGCTCCACGGTTGGTGTCTATGGCTACACCTTC.